The 6 T cell receptor beta chains reported below all come from one sample, sequenced in a study of blood T cell repertoires in COVID-19. Produced via immunoSEQ multiplex PCR; TCRdb's table is partial and in-frame only. The repertoire has some 350,000 clones, around 87% of them found once; the top ten carry around 3%. Specimen: peripheral blood. Every receptor here comes from a human donor in a cohort sampled during active COVID-19.

V usage is TRBV7-3 and J usage is TRBJ2-1, with TRBD1 identical over 9 bases. The V gene end was trimmed by 7 bases and the J gene end by 8 bases; junction bases not matched to a gene: 12. Germline CDR1 reads SGHTA; CDR2 reads FQGTGA. The CDR3 has 15 amino acids. DNA of the CDR3: TGTGCCAGCAACCTCCAGGGTAGGACAGGGGATGAGCAGTTCTTC. It codes for CASNLQGRTGDEQFF.

This chain joins TRBV7-3 and TRBJ2-2, with TRBD2 matching 12 bases. Germline-derived CDR1 and CDR2 are SGHTA and FQGTGA. The CDR3 has 18 residues. The V gene end was trimmed by 6 bases and the J gene end by 0 bases; junction bases not matched to a gene: 8. CDR3 region: CASSLGLAGISNTGELFF. CDR3 sequence (DNA): TGTGCCAGCAGTCTCGGACTAGCGGGGATATCGAACACCGGGGAGCTGTTTTTT. The whole variable domain, filled in from reference TRBV7-3 and TRBJ2-2, reads GAGVSQTPSNKVTEKGKYVELRCDPISGHTALYWYRQSLGQGPEFLIYFQGTGAADDSGLPNDRFFAVRPEGSVSTLKIQRTERGDSAVYLCASSLGLAGISNTGELFFGEGSRLTVL.

This clone was detected only a few times. This chain links TRBV18 with TRBJ2-3; D ambiguous. With 6 bases removed from V and 4 bases from J, the gap between germline ends came to 11 bases. The CDR3 totals 13 residues. CDR1 is KGHSH, CDR2 LQKENI, per germline. The CDR3 nucleotides are TGTGCCAGCTCCCCGGAGTGGGCAGATACGCAGTATTTT. Translating it yields CASSPEWADTQYF.

The chain is built from TRBV5-1 and TRBJ2-7, with D possibly matching TRBD2 (5 bases). This CDR3 spans 19 amino acids. The V and J ends lost 4 bases and 6 bases respectively, with 32 bases between them. The germline V gene encodes CDR1 SGHRS and CDR2 YFSETQ. In DNA, the CDR3 is TGCGCCAGCAGCCCCGGAGGCCCGGGGTGGTCGTCAGAACTCCGCGAGCAGTACTTC. Translating it yields CASSPGGPGWSSELREQYF.

This clone occurred a few times. This chain connects TRBV28 to TRBJ1-3, with 11 bases fitting TRBD1. This CDR3 spans 17 amino acids. After removal of 1 base from V and 4 bases from J, the junction contained 6 bases not matched to a gene. The V gene's germline CDR1 is MDHEN and CDR2 SYDVKM. The CDR3 region is CASSLSHGQGAGNTIYF. In DNA, the CDR3 is TGTGCCAGCAGTTTATCCCACGGACAGGGGGCGGGAAACACCATATATTTT.

This chain joins TRBV5-4 and TRBJ2-7, with a weak D call TRBD1 (6 bases). With 4 bases removed from V and 2 bases from J, the gap between germline ends came to 13 bases. CDR1 and CDR2 from the germline V gene are SGHNT and YYREEE (reference sequence). The CDR3 length is 14 residues. The CDR3 DNA follows: TGTGCCAGCAGCCAAATTACAGGGCCCTACGAGCAGTACTTC. Amino acid sequence: CASSQITGPYEQYF.